This TCR beta chain was sequenced in a study of T cell changes during pregnancy in multiple sclerosis. The J segment lost 4 bases and the V segment lost 8 bases, leaving 7 bases of the junction unmatched. CDR1 MDHEN and CDR2 SYDVKM come from the germline V gene. There are 13 residues in the CDR3. TCRdb keeps only in-frame clones here, not all; method: immunoSEQ multiplex PCR. Counted here are more than 55,000 clones, around 91% occurring once; the ten biggest clones make up around 2.4%. The TCR was taken from a female donor in good health, enrolled as a control in a pregnancy study. The chain couples TRBV28 to TRBJ2-7; 8 positions agree with TRBD1. The sequencing here drew on peripheral blood, taken in the third trimester of pregnancy. CDR3 DNA: TGTGCCAGCTATTCAGGGGGCTCATACGAGCAGTACTTC. As protein: CASYSGGSYEQYF.